This entry lists 21 T cell receptor beta chains sequenced from one sample in a study of read filtering for tumor transcriptome and immune sequencing. Molecular barcoded adaptors covering alpha/delta and beta/gamma chains were used on 400 to 450 ng RNA. TCRdb called the reads again in MiXCR, with one record for every CDR3 protein. The sample holds about 46,000 distinct CDR3 sequences, 10% to 15% seen once. The sequencing sample was made of a population of CD138-negative cells sorted from bone marrow. These receptors all come from a donor aged 40 or over with multiple myeloma.

Concerning this clonotype itself: This may stem from a read error, because a much larger clone lies one nucleotide away. This chain links TRBV7-3 with TRBJ2-5, with TRBD1 matching 10 bases. This CDR3 has 16 amino acids. CDR1 and CDR2 (germline): SGHTA, FQGTGA. The CDR3 spells CASSGGTRQGAETQHF. The CDR3 coding sequence is TGTGCCAGCAGCGGGGGCACCCGACAGGGGGCCGAGACCCAGCACTTC.

This clonotype was counted many times. This chain uses TRBV29-1 with TRBJ2-1, with unresolved D. Germline values: CDR1 SQVTM, CDR2 ANQGSEA. V lost 1 base and J lost 8, with 9 bases in between. The CDR3 contains 12 residues. The DNA for the CDR3 is TGCAGCGTTGAAGGTCTCGGAGATGAGCAGTTCTTC. It yields the protein CSVEGLGDEQFF.

Worth noting for this clonotype: This clone may be a read error of a much larger clone one base away. The V gene is TRBV28, the J gene TRBJ1-1; a possible D gene is TRBD1 (6 bases). Germline values: CDR1 MDHEN, CDR2 SYDVKM. CDR3 length: 14 residues. The CDR3 region is CASTRLRDTTGAFF. DNA for the CDR3: TGTGCCAGCACCAGGCTCCGGGACACCACTGGAGCTTTCTTT.

This clonotype has at least ten counts. This sequence joins TRBV12-3 or TRBV12-4 and TRBJ2-3, with 14 bases fitting TRBD2. The CDR3 totals 15 residues. The J segment lost 12 bases and the V segment lost 7 bases, leaving 12 bases of the junction unmatched. The CDR3, as DNA: TGTGCCAGCAACGTGGGGACTAGCGGGAGTAACGCCCAGTATTTT. This gives the protein CASNVGTSGSNAQYF.

This clonotype occurred many times. This sequence joins TRBV7-2 and TRBJ2-1, with 7 nucleotides matching TRBD1. The V gene's germline CDR1 is SGHTA and CDR2 FQGNSA. There are 13 residues in the CDR3. The ends lost 5 bases at V and 13 bases at J; junction bases unmatched: 11. The CDR3 loop is CASSPEPDRAQFF. The CDR3 nucleotides are TGTGCCAGCAGCCCCGAACCAGACAGGGCACAGTTCTTC.

Ten or more counts support this clonotype. The V and J genes are TRBV6-6 and TRBJ2-2, with D uncertain. This CDR3 is built from 15 residues. In germline, CDR1 is MNHNY, CDR2 SVGAGI (reference sequence). The V and J ends lost 0 bases and 7 bases respectively, with 12 bases between them. CDR3 sequence (DNA): TGTGCCAGCAGTTACTCGGGCCAAATGGGCGGGGAGCTGTTTTTT. It is translated as CASSYSGQMGGELFF.

This clonotype was detected only once. Its ends do not fully match the called genes, so a read error is possible. The chain has TRBV2 and TRBJ1-1; the match to TRBD1 covers 7 bases. CDR1 and CDR2 from the germline V gene are SNHLY and FYNNEI. The CDR3 contains 14 residues. The CDR3 here is CASSGTGQNTEASF. The CDR3 DNA is TGTGCCAGCAGTGGGACAGGCCAGAACACTGAAGCTTCCTTC. Together with reference TRBV2 and TRBJ1-1, the CDR3 gives the full variable domain: EPEVTQTPSHQVTQMGQEVILRCVPISNHLYFYWYRQILGQKVEFLVSFYNNEISEKSEIFDDQFSVERPDGSNFTLKIRSTKLEDSAMYFCASSGTGQNTEASFGQGTRLTVV.

This clonotype came up many times. The chain is built from TRBV3-1 and TRBJ1-1, with 8 bases aligning to TRBD1. Losses at the gene ends were 4 bases for V and 4 bases for J; bases not matched to a gene: 2. Germline CDR1 and CDR2: LGHDT and YNNKEL (reference sequence). The CDR3 loop spans 13 amino acids. CDR3 nucleotide sequence: TGTGCCAGCAGCCTCCAGGGGGCCACTGAAGCTTTCTTT. The encoded protein is CASSLQGATEAFF. The full variable domain, rest sourced from reference TRBV3-1 and TRBJ1-1, is DTAVSQTPKYLVTQMGNDKSIKCEQNLGHDTMYWYKQDSKKFLKIMFSYNNKELIINETVPNRFSPKSPDKAHLNLHINSLELGDSAVYFCASSLQGATEAFFGQGTRLTVV.

Note on this clonotype: It is likely a read error, because the conserved phenylalanine at the end of the CDR3 is missing. The DNA is left out, because the CDR3 cannot be placed on it with certainty; the CDR3 is given as TCRdb lists it. The J gene is TRBJ2-1, the V gene TRBV28; the table's D call TRBD2 went unverified against the DNA. Germline V gives CDR1 MDHEN, CDR2 SYDVKM. 15 amino acids form the CDR3, both terminal residues included. The CDR3 reads CASRSTSGTYNEQLS.

This clonotype was seen ten or more times. V and J are TRBV29-1 and TRBJ2-2; 7 positions match TRBD1. The CDR3 spans 12 residues. With V trimmed by 6 bases and J by 6 bases, 4 bases remained unmatched. The germline gives CDR1 SQVTM, CDR2 ANQGSEA. This chain's CDR3 is CSVRDSPGELFF. Here the CDR3 DNA reads TGCAGCGTCCGGGACAGCCCCGGGGAGCTGTTTTTT.

This clonotype has ten or more counts. The chain carries TRBV6-1 and TRBJ2-1; 8 bases are a match to TRBD2. Germline-derived CDR1 and CDR2 are MNHNS and SASEGT. Losses at the gene ends were 4 bases for V and 0 bases for J; bases not matched to a gene: 5. The CDR3 spans 16 residues. The CDR3 coding sequence is TGTGCCAGCAGTGGGCGGGAGGCCGGCTCCTACAATGAGCAGTTCTTC. Encoded protein: CASSGREAGSYNEQFF.

Ten or more counts support this clonotype. The V and J genes are TRBV18 and TRBJ2-1, with 7 bases identical to TRBD2. This CDR3 has 15 residues. Germline V gene sequence: CDR1 KGHSH, CDR2 LQKENI. V lost 3 bases, J lost 5 bases, and 7 bases stayed unmatched. The CDR3, as DNA: TGTGCCAGCTCACCTCGGGGGGATTGGGACAATGAGCAGTTCTTC. Protein sequence: CASSPRGDWDNEQFF.

Details on this clonotype: This may be a read error, as it is one base from a much larger clone. V is TRBV6-2 or TRBV6-3 and J is TRBJ2-1, with TRBD2 matching 9 bases. CDR1 and CDR2 (germline): MNHEY, SVGEGT. This CDR3 is 14 amino acids long. The CDR3 DNA sequence: TGTGCCAGCAGGGGAGCGGGAGGACGGAATGAGCAGCTCTTC. This codes for CASRGAGGRNEQLF.

This clonotype has ten or more counts. This sequence joins TRBV20-1 and TRBJ2-1; 7 bases fit TRBD2. The CDR3 loop spans 13 amino acids. The V gene's germline CDR1 is DFQATT and CDR2 SNEGSKA (reference sequence). In nucleotides, the CDR3 is TGCAGCCCAGAGTGGCGGGGGAACAATGAGCAGTTCTTC. This encodes CSPEWRGNNEQFF.

The chain joins TRBV3-1 to TRBJ2-3; possible D gene TRBD2, 5 bases. This CDR3 is built from 15 residues. The V end was cut by 3 bases, the J end by 4 bases, with 14 bases between. Germline loops: CDR1 LGHDT, CDR2 YNNKEL (reference sequence). CDR3 coding DNA: TGTGCCAGCAGCCATGGAACGGGGAGCTCAGATACGCAGTATTTT. Protein sequence: CASSHGTGSSDTQYF.

This clonotype was detected many times. This chain joins TRBV11-2 and TRBJ2-5; D could derive from TRBD1 or TRBD2 (5 bases each). Per the germline V gene, CDR1 is SGHAT and CDR2 is FQNNGV. This CDR3 comprises 15 residues. With 6 bases removed from V and 5 bases from J, the gap between germline ends came to 19 bases. CDR3 nucleotide sequence: TGTGCCAGCAGAGAAACGGGGCGGAGCGCCGAGACCCAGTACTTC. This codes for CASRETGRSAETQYF.

This clonotype has at least ten counts. The chain has TRBV28 and TRBJ2-5; D is unclear. This CDR3 has 13 residues. Germline CDR1 MDHEN, CDR2 SYDVKM. The CDR3 spells CAISRPIQETQYF. The CDR3, as DNA: TGTGCAATAAGTCGCCCTATCCAAGAGACCCAGTACTTC.

Notes on this clonotype: A far larger clone differs by one base, so this is likely a read error. The chain links TRBV12-3 or TRBV12-4 to TRBJ2-2; 10 nucleotides match TRBD1. After removal of 7 bases from V and 6 bases from J, the junction contained 8 bases not matched to a gene. This CDR3 region has 15 residues. The CDR3 sequence is CASTRTGGPPGELFF. CDR3 nucleotides: TGTGCCAGCACTCGGACAGGGGGGCCCCCCGGGGAGCTGTTTTTT.

This clonotype was observed at least ten times. This chain uses TRBV14 with TRBJ2-7; weak D call: TRBD1 (5 bases). The CDR3 is 16 residues long. Germline V gives CDR1 SGHDN, CDR2 FVKESK. V was clipped by 2 bases and J by 6 bases, with 20 bases between them. CDR3 sequence reads: CASSQNFPVGRGEQYF. The CDR3 bases are TGTGCCAGCAGCCAAAACTTTCCCGTGGGTAGGGGCGAGCAGTACTTC.

As regards this clonotype: This may arise from a read error, as a much more abundant clone is one base away. The rearrangement links TRBV27 to TRBJ2-7, with no clear D. The CDR3 has 13 residues. Germline CDR1 reads MNHEY; CDR2 reads SMNVEV (reference sequence). Here the CDR3 reads CACSLSHRHEQYF. The CDR3 coding sequence is TGTGCCTGCAGTTTATCACATCGACACGAGCAGTACTTC.

The table lists this clonotype with many counts. This chain joins TRBV7-9 and TRBJ1-5, with 9 bases lining up with TRBD1. The CDR3 has 13 residues. Trimming removed 11 bases from V and 1 base from J; junction bases left unmatched: 3. Germline lookup yields CDR1 SEHNR and CDR2 FQNEAQ (reference sequence). The CDR3 coding sequence is TGTGCCTCACAGGGGGCGAGCAATCAGCCCCAGCATTTT. It codes for CASQGASNQPQHF.